Below are 19 T cell receptor beta chains sequenced from a single sample in a study of cytomegalovirus exposure and HLA in healthy donors. 13 Jbeta primers and 60 Vbeta primers were used for the PCR. Some clones are missing from TCRdb's copy, which holds only in-frame ones; the method was immunoSEQ multiplex PCR. Among roughly 100,000 clones listed, about 83% were seen once. The sequenced sample consisted of PBMCs. The receptors were gathered from a woman under 30 in good health and CMV-seropositive.

This clone was counted a few times. V gene TRBV4-1 combines with J gene TRBJ2-7; 9 nucleotides match TRBD2. CDR1 and CDR2 from the germline V gene are MGHRA and YSYEKL. The CDR3 consists of 15 residues. The J segment lost 4 bases and the V segment lost 1 base, leaving 5 bases of the junction unmatched. CDR3 DNA: TGCGCCAGCAGCCAAGCTAGCGGGGTAGGATACGAGCAGTACTTC. It codes for CASSQASGVGYEQYF.

This clone was recorded a few times. The chain joins TRBV6-1 to TRBJ2-2; D is perhaps TRBD1 (5 bases). CDR1 is MNHNS and CDR2 is SASEGT in the germline V gene. The CDR3 runs to 15 residues. V gave up 6 bases and J gave up 0 bases, with 11 bases separating them. The CDR3 spells CASSADSANTGELFF. The CDR3 DNA follows: TGTGCCAGCAGCGCCGACAGCGCGAACACCGGGGAGCTGTTTTTT.

Here the CDR3 DNA reads TGTGCCAGCAGCTTCTCGGGGGATCGCGCCGGGGAGCTGTTTTTT. Translation gives CASSFSGDRAGELFF. The chain uses TRBV13 and TRBJ2-2, with D perhaps TRBD2 (6 bases). Trimming stripped 3 bases from V and 6 bases from J, with 14 bases between. This CDR3 spans 15 amino acids. CDR1 is PRHDT, CDR2 FYEKMQ, per germline (reference sequence).

V and J are TRBV7-2 and TRBJ1-2; D is perhaps TRBD1 (6 bases). Germline CDR1 is SGHTA and CDR2 is FQGNSA. This CDR3 is 13 amino acids long. V lost 1 base and J lost 6, with 9 bases in between. The CDR3 here is CASSLGPGDGYTF. For the CDR3, the DNA is TGTGCCAGCAGCTTAGGACCAGGGGATGGCTACACCTTC.

The CDR3 bases are TGTGCCAGCAGCCAAGTCGTGCGAGCAGGCACCGGGGAGCTGTTTTTT. Residues: CASSQVVRAGTGELFF. This chain links TRBV14 with TRBJ2-2; the D is unclear. Germline CDR1 is SGHDN and CDR2 is FVKESK. There are 16 residues in the CDR3. The V end was cut by 1 base, the J end by 4 bases, with 13 bases between.

The chain links TRBV7-9 to TRBJ1-4; D gene uncertain. Deletions cut 3 bases from V and 6 bases from J, with 14 bases between. Germline lookup yields CDR1 SEHNR and CDR2 FQNEAQ (reference sequence). CDR3 size: 15 residues. CDR3 sequence (DNA): TGTGCCAGCAGCTTCCACGGGATCTTGGATGAAAAACTGTTTTTT. Translating it yields CASSFHGILDEKLFF.

The chain uses TRBV15 and TRBJ2-3; 13 nucleotides agree with TRBD2. Trimming at V came to 9 bases and at J to 4 bases, leaving 13 bases not matched to a gene. CDR3 length: 17 residues. Germline V lookup: CDR1 LNHNV, CDR2 YYDKDF (reference sequence). CDR3 DNA sequence: TGTGCCACTATTAGACTAGCGGGGGGAAGCTGGTCAGATACGCAGTATTTT. It encodes CATIRLAGGSWSDTQYF.

This clone was seen a handful of times. The chain combines TRBV7-6 with TRBJ1-2; maybe TRBD1 (6 bases). In germline, CDR1 is SGHVS, CDR2 FNYEAQ. This CDR3 region has 13 residues. V lost 1 base, J lost 6 bases, and 9 bases lay in between. CDR3: CASSLGRQDGYTF. As DNA, the CDR3 is TGTGCCAGCAGCTTAGGTCGACAGGATGGCTACACCTTC.

The gene calls are TRBV18 and TRBJ2-7; a possible D gene is TRBD2 (5 bases). The V end lost 6 bases, the J end lost 5 bases, and 14 bases lay between the germline ends. The germline CDR1 and CDR2 sequences are KGHSH and LQKENI. The CDR3 length is 13 residues. The CDR3: CASSRGLVDEQYF. Here the CDR3 DNA reads TGTGCCAGCTCCCGGGGTTTGGTCGACGAGCAGTACTTC. Complete variable domain (other parts from reference TRBV18 and TRBJ2-7): NAGVMQNPRHLVRRRGQEARLRCSPMKGHSHVYWYRQLPEEGLKFMVYLQKENIIDESGMPKERFSAEFPKEGPSILRIQQVVRGDSAAYFCASSRGLVDEQYFGPGTRLTVT.

The genes are TRBV28 and TRBJ1-2; 8 bases agree with TRBD1. The CDR3 covers 12 residues. Trimming at V came to 5 bases and at J to 7 bases, leaving 3 bases not matched to a gene. The V gene's germline CDR1 is MDHEN and CDR2 SYDVKM. This CDR3 is CASSPGGSGYTF. CDR3 coding DNA: TGTGCCAGCAGTCCAGGGGGCAGTGGCTACACCTTC.

The chain is built from TRBV6-1 and TRBJ1-1; 10 bases are a match to TRBD1. Trimming removed 3 bases from V and 4 bases from J; junction bases left unmatched: 5. CDR1 is MNHNS and CDR2 is SASEGT in the germline V gene. The CDR3 consists of 15 residues. CDR3 amino acids: CASSEGTGVFTEAFF. The CDR3, as DNA: TGTGCCAGCAGTGAGGGGACAGGGGTTTTCACTGAAGCTTTCTTT.

The chain recombines TRBV7-2 with TRBJ1-6; D is ambiguous. The CDR3 runs to 20 residues. CDR1 is SGHTA and CDR2 is FQGNSA in the germline V gene. Trimming pared 0 bases from V and 0 bases from J, leaving 18 bases between. The CDR3 sequence is CASSLADSRAESSYNSPLHF. In nucleotides, the CDR3 is TGTGCCAGCAGCTTAGCAGACTCGAGGGCAGAGAGCTCCTATAATTCACCCCTCCACTTT.

V is TRBV27 and J is TRBJ1-1; D is possibly TRBD1 (6 bases). CDR3 size: 15 residues. V was trimmed by 6 bases and J by 2 bases, leaving 16 bases between them. Germline loops: CDR1 MNHEY, CDR2 SMNVEV (reference sequence). The CDR3 region has the DNA TGTGCCAGCAGCCCCTGGGGGCGGAAAAACACTGAAGCTTTCTTT. As protein: CASSPWGRKNTEAFF.

This chain joins TRBV6-1 and TRBJ2-1, with TRBD2 matching 11 bases. CDR1 and CDR2 (germline): MNHNS, SASEGT. This CDR3 region has 18 residues. V shed 1 base, J shed 3 bases, and the junction held 8 bases outside the gene matches. The CDR3 region is CASSEEVPGLAVYNEQFF. In DNA form, the CDR3 reads TGTGCCAGCAGTGAAGAGGTCCCGGGACTAGCGGTCTACAATGAGCAGTTCTTC.

The V and J genes are TRBV4-1 and TRBJ2-2, with 8 nucleotides matching TRBD2. Germline CDR1 is MGHRA and CDR2 is YSYEKL. Germline trimming cut 0 bases from V and 3 bases from J; bases unmatched to any gene: 6. The CDR3 totals 17 residues. The CDR3 loop reads CASSQDTSGGYTGELFF. The CDR3 bases are TGCGCCAGCAGCCAAGATACCAGCGGGGGTTACACCGGGGAGCTGTTTTTT.

The V call is TRBV6-5, the J call TRBJ2-1, with 11 bases that match TRBD2. This CDR3 contains 15 residues. V gave up 0 bases and J gave up 10 bases; unmatched junction bases: 5. Per germline, CDR1 MNHEY and CDR2 SVGAGI. The DNA of the CDR3 is TGTGCCAGCAGTTACTCACTAGCGGGAGTTTACGAGCAGTTCTTC. This sequence encodes CASSYSLAGVYEQFF.

The chain links TRBV10-2 to TRBJ2-7, with TRBD1 matching 8 bases. The germline gives CDR1 WSHSY, CDR2 SAAADI. Trimming at V came to 2 bases and at J to 3 bases, leaving 3 bases not matched to a gene. The CDR3 has 14 residues. This chain's CDR3 is CASSEDRGFYEQYF. CDR3 DNA: TGCGCCAGCAGTGAGGACAGGGGTTTCTACGAGCAGTACTTC.

A few counts support this clone. CDR3 sequence: CASSEGQGITEAFF. DNA of the CDR3: TGTGCCAGCAGCGAGGGACAGGGTATCACTGAAGCTTTCTTT. This chain joins TRBV13 and TRBJ1-1; the match to TRBD1 covers 9 bases. Trimming removed 5 bases from V and 4 bases from J; junction bases left unmatched: 5. There are 14 residues in the CDR3. Germline CDR1 PRHDT, CDR2 FYEKMQ (reference sequence).

This sequence joins TRBV27 and TRBJ1-5; 7 bases align to TRBD1. CDR3 length equals 15 residues. CDR1 is MNHEY and CDR2 is SMNVEV in the germline V gene (reference sequence). The ends lost 5 bases at V and 2 bases at J; junction bases unmatched: 6. CDR3 loop: CASSADREGNQPQHF. The CDR3 bases are TGTGCCAGCAGTGCCGACAGGGAGGGCAATCAGCCCCAGCATTTT.